This T cell receptor (beta chain) was sequenced for a study of blood T cell repertoires in COVID-19 (dated by TCRdb to 2018 to 2020). With respect to the entire study: Collaborator samples came from the United States, Italy and Spain and covered acute and convalescent phases of COVID-19. Nearly every sample came with metadata listing a de-identified subject ID, COVID-19 status, age in years and sex. The prospective study material was composed of cDNA or gDNA derived from T cells, B-cell-depleted T cells, or PBMCs. Subjects who had been exposed to COVID-19, were actively infected with it, or had recovered from it provided the deeply sampled blood TCRbeta repertoires that made up the dataset. HLA class I and class II types, where available, came from metadata supplied by the sample provider rather than from assay-based typing. Samples were obtained from the ongoing ImmuneRACE study (first 160 participants) and from over a thousand subjects provided by 6 global collaborators. The repertoires were released in a freely available public database intended as a resource for research on the immune response to SARS-CoV-2.

Whole blood was collected in K2EDTA tubes by collaborating institutions according to the institutions' own protocols. For TCRbeta analysis, collaborators shipped samples as frozen whole blood, isolated PBMCs, or DNA extracted from either of those sample types. Points on this clone: The clone's antigen remains unknown. The input lacks base qualities; no much larger clone sits a single base away.

The germline V gene (reference sequence) yields GTSNPN for CDR1 and SVGIG for CDR2. The cysteine opens and the phenylalanine closes a CDR3 of 15 amino acids. Left in the record is the CDR3 DNA by itself, 45 bases read in frame from the first base. The junction carries 12 bases between V and J, which are trimmed by 3 bases and 0 bases respectively. The research as a whole found: Clinical and demographic metadata were provided uncurated, with the amount varying by source and participant.

The immunoSEQ Assay, a bias-controlled multiplex PCR, was used to amplify TCRbeta CDR3 regions from genomic DNA. The study's processing was this. Nucleated cell counts per sample were estimated from amplification of reference gene primers within the assay. To quantify the absolute abundance of each unique TCRbeta CDR3 rearrangement, sequence reads were collapsed and filtered. For each sample, productive Simpson clonality was calculated by taking the square root of Simpson's diversity index across productive rearrangements. The table comes from immuneACCESS by way of TCRdb, which keeps in-frame sequences with V and J called. Part of the clones is missing from these tables; in studies checked, under half for an unresolved V gene and the rest for unknown reasons. The V and J calls and clone size are taken from that table; D and trimming were inferred from the DNA. The sample table contains approximately 30,000 clones; only one count was recorded for about 91% of them. In total, the top ten clones hold around 16% of the sample.

The sample comprised peripheral blood. The clonotype was recovered from a human donor with active COVID-19. The donor label of this sample is uncertain. Rearrangement joined TRBV30 to TRBJ1-5; TRBD1 is perhaps the D gene, given 6 matching bases. The CDR3 reads as follows: CAWSPGTSSNQPQHF. The nucleotide sequence reads as follows: TGTGCCTGGAGCCCCGGGACATCTAGCAATCAGCCCCAGCATTTT.